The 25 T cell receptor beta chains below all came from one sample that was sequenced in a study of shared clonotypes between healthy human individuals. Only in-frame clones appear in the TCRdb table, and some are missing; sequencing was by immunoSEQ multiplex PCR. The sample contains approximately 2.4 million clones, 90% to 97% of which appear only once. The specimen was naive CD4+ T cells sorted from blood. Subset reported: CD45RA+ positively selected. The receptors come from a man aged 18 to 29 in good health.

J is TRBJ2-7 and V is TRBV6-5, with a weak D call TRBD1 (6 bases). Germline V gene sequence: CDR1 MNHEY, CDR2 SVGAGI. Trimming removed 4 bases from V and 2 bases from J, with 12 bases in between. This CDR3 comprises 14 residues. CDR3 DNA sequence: TGTGCCAGCAGTTCCATTTCAGGGGCCTACGAGCAGTACTTC. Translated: CASSSISGAYEQYF.

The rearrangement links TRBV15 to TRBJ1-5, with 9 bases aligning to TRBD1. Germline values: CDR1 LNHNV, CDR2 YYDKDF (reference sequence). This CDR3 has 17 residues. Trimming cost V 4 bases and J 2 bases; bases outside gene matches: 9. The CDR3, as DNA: TGTGCCACCAGCACATCTAGACGGGACAGGGGCAATCAGCCCCAGCATTTT. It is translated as CATSTSRRDRGNQPQHF.

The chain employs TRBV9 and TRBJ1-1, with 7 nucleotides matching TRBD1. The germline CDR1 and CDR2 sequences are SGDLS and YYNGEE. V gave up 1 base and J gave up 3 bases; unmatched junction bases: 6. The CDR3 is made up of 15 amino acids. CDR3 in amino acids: CASSVLQGSYTEAFF. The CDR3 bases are TGTGCCAGCAGCGTATTACAGGGGAGTTACACTGAAGCTTTCTTT.

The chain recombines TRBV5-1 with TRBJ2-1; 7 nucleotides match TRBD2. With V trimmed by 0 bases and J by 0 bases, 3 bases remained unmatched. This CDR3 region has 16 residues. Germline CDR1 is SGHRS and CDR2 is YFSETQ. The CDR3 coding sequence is TGCGCCAGCAGCTTGGGGGGGACTAACTCCTACAATGAGCAGTTCTTC. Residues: CASSLGGTNSYNEQFF.

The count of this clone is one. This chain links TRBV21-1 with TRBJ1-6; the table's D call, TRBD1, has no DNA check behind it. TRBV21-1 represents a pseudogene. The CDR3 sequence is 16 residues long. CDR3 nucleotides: TGTGCCAGCAGCAATTCTCGGACAGACTATAATTCACCCCTCCACTTT. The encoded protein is CASSNSRTDYNSPLHF.

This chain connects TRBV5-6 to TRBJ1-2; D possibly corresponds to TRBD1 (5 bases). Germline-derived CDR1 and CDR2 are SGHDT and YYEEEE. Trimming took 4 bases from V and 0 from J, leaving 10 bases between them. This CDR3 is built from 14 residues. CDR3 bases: TGTGCCAGCAGCCAAGGGACGGCTAACTATGGCTACACCTTC. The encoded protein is CASSQGTANYGYTF.

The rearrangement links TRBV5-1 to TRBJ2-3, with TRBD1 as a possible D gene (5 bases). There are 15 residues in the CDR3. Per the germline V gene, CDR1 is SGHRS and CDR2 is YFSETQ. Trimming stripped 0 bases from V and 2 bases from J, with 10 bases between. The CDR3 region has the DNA TGCGCCAGCAGCTTGGCAGGGCAGATCACAGATACGCAGTATTTT. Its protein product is CASSLAGQITDTQYF.

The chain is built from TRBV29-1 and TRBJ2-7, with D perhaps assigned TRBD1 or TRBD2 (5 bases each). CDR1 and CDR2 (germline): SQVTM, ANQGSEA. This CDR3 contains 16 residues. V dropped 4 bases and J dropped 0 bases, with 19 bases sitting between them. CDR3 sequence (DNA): TGCAGCGTTGGGGGGTGGCAGGCGAAAAGCTCCTACGAGCAGTACTTC. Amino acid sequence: CSVGGWQAKSSYEQYF.

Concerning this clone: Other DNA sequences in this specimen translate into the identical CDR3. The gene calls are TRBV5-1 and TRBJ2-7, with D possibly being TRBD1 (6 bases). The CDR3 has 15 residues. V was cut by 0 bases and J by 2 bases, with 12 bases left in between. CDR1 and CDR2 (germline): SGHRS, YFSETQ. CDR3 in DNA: TGCGCCAGCAGCTTGGGGCTTGGGGGCCCCTACGAGCAGTACTTC. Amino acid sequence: CASSLGLGGPYEQYF. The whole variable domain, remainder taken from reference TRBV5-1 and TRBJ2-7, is KAGVTQTPRYLIKTRGQQVTLSCSPISGHRSVSWYQQTPGQGLQFLFEYFSETQRNKGNFPGRFSGRQFSNSRSEMNVSTLELGDSALYLCASSLGLGGPYEQYFGPGTRLTVT.

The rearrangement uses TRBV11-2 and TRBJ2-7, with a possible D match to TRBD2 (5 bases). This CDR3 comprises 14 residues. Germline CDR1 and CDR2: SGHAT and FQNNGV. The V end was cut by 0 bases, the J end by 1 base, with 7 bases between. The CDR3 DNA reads TGTGCCAGCAGCTTAGAGGGGAGATCCTACGAGCAGTACTTC. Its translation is CASSLEGRSYEQYF.

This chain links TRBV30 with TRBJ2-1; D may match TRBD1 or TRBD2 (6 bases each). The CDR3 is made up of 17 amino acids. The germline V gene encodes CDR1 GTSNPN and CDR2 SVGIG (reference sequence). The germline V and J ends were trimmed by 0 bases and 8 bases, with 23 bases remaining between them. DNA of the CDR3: TGTGCCTGGAGTGTACGTCGGGGGCGCCAAGGAAGTGATGAGCAGTTCTTC. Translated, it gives CAWSVRRGRQGSDEQFF.

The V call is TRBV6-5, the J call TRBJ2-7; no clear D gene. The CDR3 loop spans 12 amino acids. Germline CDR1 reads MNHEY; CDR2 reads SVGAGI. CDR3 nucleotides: TGTGGGTCGGCCCGAAAAGTCGAAGAGCAGTACTTC. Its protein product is CGSARKVEEQYF.

The CDR3 region has the DNA TGCGCCAGCAGCCAAGATACGAACCAACAGGGCCCTAATCAGCCCCAGCATTTT. Encoded protein: CASSQDTNQQGPNQPQHF. The chain has TRBV4-1 and TRBJ1-5, with TRBD1 as a possible D gene (6 bases). V lost 0 bases, J lost 4 bases, and 19 bases lay in between. Germline CDR1 reads MGHRA; CDR2 reads YSYEKL. The CDR3 consists of 18 residues.

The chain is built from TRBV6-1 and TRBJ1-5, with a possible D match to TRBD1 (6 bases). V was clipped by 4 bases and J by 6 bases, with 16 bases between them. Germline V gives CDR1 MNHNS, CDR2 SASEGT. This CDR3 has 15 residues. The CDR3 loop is CASSGALGGVQPQHF. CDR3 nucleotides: TGTGCCAGCAGTGGGGCATTGGGGGGCGTTCAGCCCCAGCATTTT.

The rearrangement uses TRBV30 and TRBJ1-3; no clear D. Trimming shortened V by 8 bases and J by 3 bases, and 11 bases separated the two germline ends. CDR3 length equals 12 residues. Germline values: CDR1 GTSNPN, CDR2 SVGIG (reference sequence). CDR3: CALARHGNTIYF. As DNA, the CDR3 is TGTGCCCTGGCGAGACATGGAAACACCATATATTTT.

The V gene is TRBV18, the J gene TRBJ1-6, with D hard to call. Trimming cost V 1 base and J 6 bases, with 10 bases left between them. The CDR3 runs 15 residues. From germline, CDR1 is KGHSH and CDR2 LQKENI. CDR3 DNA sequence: TGTGCCAGCTCACCACGGGCGGACCCTAATTCACCCCTCCACTTT. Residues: CASSPRADPNSPLHF.

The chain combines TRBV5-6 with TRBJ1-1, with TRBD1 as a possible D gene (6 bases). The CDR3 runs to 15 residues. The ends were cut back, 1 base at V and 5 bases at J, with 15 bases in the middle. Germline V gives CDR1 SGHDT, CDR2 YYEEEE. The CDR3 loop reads CASSLLQGMRTEAFF. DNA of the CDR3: TGTGCCAGCAGCTTGTTGCAGGGGATGAGAACTGAAGCTTTCTTT.

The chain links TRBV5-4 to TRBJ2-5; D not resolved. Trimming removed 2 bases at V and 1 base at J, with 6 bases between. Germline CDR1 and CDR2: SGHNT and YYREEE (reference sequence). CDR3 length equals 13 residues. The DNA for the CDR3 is TGTGCCAGCAGCTTTTTTCTCCAAGAGACCCAGTACTTC. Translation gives CASSFFLQETQYF.

Here the CDR3 DNA reads TGTGCCAGCAGCACGGACCAGCCCAGCACCGGGGAGCTGTTTTTT. Its protein is CASSTDQPSTGELFF. V is TRBV28 and J is TRBJ2-2; D is unclear. This CDR3 has 15 residues. Trimming removed 6 bases at V and 4 bases at J, with 15 bases between. CDR1 and CDR2 from the germline V gene are MDHEN and SYDVKM.

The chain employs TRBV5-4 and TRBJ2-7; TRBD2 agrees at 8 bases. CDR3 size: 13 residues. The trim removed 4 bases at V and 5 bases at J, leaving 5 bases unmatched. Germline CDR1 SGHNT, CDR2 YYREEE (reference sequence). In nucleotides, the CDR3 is TGTGCCAGCAGCGTGGGGACTAGGAACGAGCAGTACTTC. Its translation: CASSVGTRNEQYF.

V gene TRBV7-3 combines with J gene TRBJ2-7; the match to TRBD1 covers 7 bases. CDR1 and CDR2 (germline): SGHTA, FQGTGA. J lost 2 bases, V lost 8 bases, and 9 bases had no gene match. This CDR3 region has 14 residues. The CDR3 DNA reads TGTGCCAGCTCCCCGACAGGGATAACCTACGAGCAGTACTTC. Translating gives CASSPTGITYEQYF. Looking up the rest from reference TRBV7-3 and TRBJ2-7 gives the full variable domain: GAGVSQTPSNKVTEKGKYVELRCDPISGHTALYWYRQSLGQGPEFLIYFQGTGAADDSGLPNDRFFAVRPEGSVSTLKIQRTERGDSAVYLCASSPTGITYEQYFGPGTRLTVT.

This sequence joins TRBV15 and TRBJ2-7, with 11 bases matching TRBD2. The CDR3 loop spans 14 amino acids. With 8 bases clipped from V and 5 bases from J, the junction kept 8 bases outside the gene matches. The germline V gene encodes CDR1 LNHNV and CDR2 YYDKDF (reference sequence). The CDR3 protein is CATSKLAGVNEQYF. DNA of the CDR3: TGTGCCACCTCTAAACTAGCGGGAGTTAACGAGCAGTACTTC.

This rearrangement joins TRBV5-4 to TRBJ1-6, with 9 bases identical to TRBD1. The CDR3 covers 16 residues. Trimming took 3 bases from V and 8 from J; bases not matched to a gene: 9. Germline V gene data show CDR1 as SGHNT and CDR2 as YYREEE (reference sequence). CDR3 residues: CASSSGTGSRDSPLHF. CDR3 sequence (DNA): TGTGCCAGCAGCTCCGGGACAGGGTCTCGGGATTCACCCCTCCACTTT.

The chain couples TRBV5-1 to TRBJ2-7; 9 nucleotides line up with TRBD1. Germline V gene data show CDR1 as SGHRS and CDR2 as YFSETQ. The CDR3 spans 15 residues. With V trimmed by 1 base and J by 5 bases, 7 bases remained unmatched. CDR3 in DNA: TGCGCCAGCAGCTTGAGAAGGACAGGGGTCGACGAGCAGTACTTC. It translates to CASSLRRTGVDEQYF.

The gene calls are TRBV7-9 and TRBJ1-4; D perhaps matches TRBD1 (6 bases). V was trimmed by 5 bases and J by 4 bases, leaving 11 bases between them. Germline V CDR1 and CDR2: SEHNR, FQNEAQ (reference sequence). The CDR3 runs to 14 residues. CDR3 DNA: TGTGCCAGCAGCCAGGACAGCATTAATGAAAAACTGTTTTTT. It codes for CASSQDSINEKLFF.